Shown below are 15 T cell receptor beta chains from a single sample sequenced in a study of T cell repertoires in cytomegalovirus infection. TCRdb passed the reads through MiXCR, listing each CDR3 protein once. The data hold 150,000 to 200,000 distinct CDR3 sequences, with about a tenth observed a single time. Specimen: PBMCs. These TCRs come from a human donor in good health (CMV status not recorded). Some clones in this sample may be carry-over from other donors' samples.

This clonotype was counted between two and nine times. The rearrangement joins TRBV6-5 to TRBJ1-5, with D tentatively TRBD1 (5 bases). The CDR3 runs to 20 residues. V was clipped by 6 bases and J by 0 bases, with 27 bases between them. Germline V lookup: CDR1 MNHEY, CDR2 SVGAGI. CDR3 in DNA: TGTGCCAGCAGACAAGCACCGGGACGCCGGTTCTTTTATAGCAATCAGCCCCAGCATTTT. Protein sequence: CASRQAPGRRFFYSNQPQHF.

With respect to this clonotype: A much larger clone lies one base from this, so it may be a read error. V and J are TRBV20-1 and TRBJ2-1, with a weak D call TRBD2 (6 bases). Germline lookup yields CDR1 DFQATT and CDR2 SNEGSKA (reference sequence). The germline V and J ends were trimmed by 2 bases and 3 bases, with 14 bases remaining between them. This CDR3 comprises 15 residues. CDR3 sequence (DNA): TGCAGTGCTAGAAAGGTAGCGGACTACTACAATGAGCAGTTCTTC. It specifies CSARKVADYYNEQFF.

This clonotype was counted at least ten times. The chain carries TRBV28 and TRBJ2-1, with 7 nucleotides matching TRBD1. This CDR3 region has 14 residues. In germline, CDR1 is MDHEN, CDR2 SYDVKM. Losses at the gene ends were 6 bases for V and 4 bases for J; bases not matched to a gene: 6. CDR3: CASRPGQTYNEQFF. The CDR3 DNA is TGTGCCAGCAGGCCGGGACAGACTTACAATGAGCAGTTCTTC.

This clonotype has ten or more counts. The CDR3 DNA follows: TGTGCCAGCAGTTACGGGACAGGGAGGCCCGACGATGAGACCCAGTACTTC. Amino acid sequence: CASSYGTGRPDDETQYF. The J gene is TRBJ2-5, the V gene TRBV28, with 9 bases matching TRBD1. Germline V gene lookup returns CDR1 MDHEN and CDR2 SYDVKM. The CDR3 consists of 17 residues. The V gene end was trimmed by 4 bases and the J gene end by 5 bases; junction bases not matched to a gene: 14.

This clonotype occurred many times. The CDR3 DNA is TGTGCCAGCAGCTTAAGGGCCGGAATCACCGGGGAGCTGTTTTTT. It codes for CASSLRAGITGELFF. V gene TRBV7-8 combines with J gene TRBJ2-2, with D unclear. The germline V gene has CDR1 SGHVS and CDR2 FQNEAQ. The CDR3 spans 15 residues. Deletions cut 2 bases from V and 4 bases from J, with 11 bases between. The full variable domain, in which reference TRBV7-8 and TRBJ2-2 provide the parts outside the CDR3, is GAGVSQSPRYKVAKRGQDVALRCDPISGHVSLFWYQQALGQGPEFLTYFQNEAQLDKSGLPSDRFFAERPEGSVSTLKIQRTQQEDSAVYLCASSLRAGITGELFFGEGSRLTVL.

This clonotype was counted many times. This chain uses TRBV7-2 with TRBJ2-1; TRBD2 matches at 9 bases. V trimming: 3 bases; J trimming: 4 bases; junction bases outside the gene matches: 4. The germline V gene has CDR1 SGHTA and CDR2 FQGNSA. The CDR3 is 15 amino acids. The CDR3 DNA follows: TGTGCCAGCAGCTTTGCGGGAGGGCCATACAATGAGCAGTTCTTC. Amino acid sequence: CASSFAGGPYNEQFF.

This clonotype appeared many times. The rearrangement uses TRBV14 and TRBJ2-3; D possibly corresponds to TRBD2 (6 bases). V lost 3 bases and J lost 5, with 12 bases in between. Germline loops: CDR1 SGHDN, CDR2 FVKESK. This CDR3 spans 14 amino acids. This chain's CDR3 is CASSQRGLKDTQYF. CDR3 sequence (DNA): TGTGCCAGCAGCCAGCGGGGATTGAAAGATACGCAGTATTTT.

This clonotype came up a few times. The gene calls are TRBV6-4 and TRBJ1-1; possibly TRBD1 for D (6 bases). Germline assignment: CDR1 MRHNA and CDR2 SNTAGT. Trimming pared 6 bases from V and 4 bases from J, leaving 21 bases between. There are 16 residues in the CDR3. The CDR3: CASSATRGRGATEAFF. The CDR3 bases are TGTGCCAGCAGCGCAACAAGGGGGAGGGGTGCCACTGAAGCTTTCTTT.

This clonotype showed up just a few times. The CDR3 DNA sequence: TGTGCCATCAGTAAACAGGGTCCCAATTATGGCTACACCTTC. This codes for CAISKQGPNYGYTF. The V and J genes are TRBV10-3 and TRBJ1-2, with D perhaps TRBD1 (6 bases). CDR3 size: 14 residues. Trimming took off 5 bases at V and 5 bases at J, with 15 bases between the two ends. Germline CDR1 reads ENHRY; CDR2 reads SYGVKD.

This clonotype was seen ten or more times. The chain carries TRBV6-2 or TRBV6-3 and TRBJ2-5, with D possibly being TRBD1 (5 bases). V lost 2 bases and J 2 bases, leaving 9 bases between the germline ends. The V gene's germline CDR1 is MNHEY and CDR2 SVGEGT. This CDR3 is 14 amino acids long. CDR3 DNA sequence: TGTGCCAGCAGTTACCCAGGGCGACAAGAGACCCAGTACTTC. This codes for CASSYPGRQETQYF.

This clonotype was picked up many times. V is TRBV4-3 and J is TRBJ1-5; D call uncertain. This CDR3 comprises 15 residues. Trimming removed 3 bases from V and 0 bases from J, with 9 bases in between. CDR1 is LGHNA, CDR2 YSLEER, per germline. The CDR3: CASSQSAYSNQPQHF. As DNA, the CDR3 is TGCGCCAGCAGCCAGTCGGCCTATAGCAATCAGCCCCAGCATTTT.

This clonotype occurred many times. The chain's CDR3 is CASSSPGGGGDTQYF. DNA for the CDR3: TGTGCCAGCAGTTCCCCAGGGGGAGGGGGAGATACGCAGTATTTT. The chain is built from TRBV6-2 or TRBV6-3 and TRBJ2-3; D may be TRBD1 or TRBD2 (7 bases each). This CDR3 comprises 15 residues. Trimming pared 4 bases from V and 5 bases from J, leaving 16 bases between. CDR1 MNHEY and CDR2 SVGEGT come from the germline V gene.

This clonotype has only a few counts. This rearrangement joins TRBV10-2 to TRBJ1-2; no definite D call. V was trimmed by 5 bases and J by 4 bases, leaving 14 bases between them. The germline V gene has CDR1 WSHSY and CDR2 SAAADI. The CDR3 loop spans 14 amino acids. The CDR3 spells CASSNPSGGYGYTF. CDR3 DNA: TGCGCCAGCAGTAATCCCTCAGGTGGCTATGGCTACACCTTC.

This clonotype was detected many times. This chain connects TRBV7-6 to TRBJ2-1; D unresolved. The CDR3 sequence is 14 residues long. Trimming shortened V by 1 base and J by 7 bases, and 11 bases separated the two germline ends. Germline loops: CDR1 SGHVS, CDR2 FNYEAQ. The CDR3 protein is CASSLGVSMNEQFF. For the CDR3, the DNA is TGTGCCAGCAGCTTAGGGGTTAGTATGAATGAGCAGTTCTTC. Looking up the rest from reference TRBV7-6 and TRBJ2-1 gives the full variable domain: GAGVSQSPRYKVTKRGQDVALRCDPISGHVSLYWYRQALGQGPEFLTYFNYEAQQDKSGLPNDRFSAERPEGSISTLTIQRTEQRDSAMYRCASSLGVSMNEQFFGPGTRLTVL.

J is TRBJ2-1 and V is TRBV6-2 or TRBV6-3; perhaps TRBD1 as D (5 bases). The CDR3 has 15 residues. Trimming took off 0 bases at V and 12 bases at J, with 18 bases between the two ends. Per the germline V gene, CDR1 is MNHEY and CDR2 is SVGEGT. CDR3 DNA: TGTGCCAGCAGTTACTCGATACTAACCTTACAGGCGCAGTTCTTC. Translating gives CASSYSILTLQAQFF.